One and the same sample provided the 24 T cell receptor beta chains below, sequenced in a study of cytomegalovirus exposure and HLA in healthy donors. The primer mix had 60 Vbeta and 13 Jbeta primers. The method was immunoSEQ multiplex PCR; TCRdb's version includes in-frame clones alone and lacks a portion of them. The table shows about 140,000 clones, with approximately 84% occurring only once. The sample comprised PBMCs. These receptors all come from a man between 25 and 39 years old in good health and CMV-seropositive.

V and J are TRBV5-1 and TRBJ1-2; the match to TRBD1 covers 7 bases. This CDR3 spans 13 amino acids. Germline V gives CDR1 SGHRS, CDR2 YFSETQ. J was trimmed by 6 bases and V by 0 bases; bases with no gene match: 2. CDR3 DNA sequence: TGCGCCAGCAGCTTGGATGGGACAGATGGCTACACCTTC. It yields the protein CASSLDGTDGYTF.

The chain joins TRBV19 to TRBJ1-1, with 7 bases that match TRBD1. Trimming at V came to 5 bases and at J to 1 base, leaving 7 bases not matched to a gene. The CDR3 is 15 residues long. In germline, CDR1 is LNHDA, CDR2 SQIVND (reference sequence). CDR3 residues: CASSDLTGTNTEAFF. The CDR3 region has the DNA TGTGCCAGTAGTGACCTGACAGGGACGAACACTGAAGCTTTCTTT.

In regard to this clone: Sequence at one end of the junction differs from germline and may be a read error. The genes are TRBV28 and TRBJ2-3; D may be TRBD2 (5 bases). Germline V gives CDR1 MDHEN, CDR2 SYDVKM. This CDR3 region has 14 residues. For the CDR3, the DNA is TGTGCCAGCATTGAGGGAAGAGGCACAGATGCGCAGTATTTT. It yields the protein CASIEGRGTDAQYF.

This clone was detected only a few times. This chain connects TRBV10-2 to TRBJ2-7; D perhaps matches TRBD1 (6 bases). CDR1 WSHSY and CDR2 SAAADI come from the germline V gene. V dropped 3 bases and J dropped 1 base, with 7 bases sitting between them. The CDR3 length is 13 residues. The CDR3 DNA reads TGCGCCAGCAGTGACCAGGGGTCCTACGAGCAGTACTTC. Translated, it gives CASSDQGSYEQYF.

The rearrangement uses TRBV28 and TRBJ1-2; 10 nucleotides agree with TRBD1. There are 15 residues in the CDR3. Germline CDR1 MDHEN, CDR2 SYDVKM. The junction had 5 bases not matched to a gene; V was cut back by 4 bases and J by 3 bases. The CDR3 spells CASSSTGGADYGYTF. DNA for the CDR3: TGTGCCAGCAGTTCGACAGGGGGCGCGGACTATGGCTACACCTTC.

The rearrangement uses TRBV5-4 and TRBJ1-1; perhaps TRBD1 as D (5 bases). V was cut by 0 bases and J by 3 bases, with 9 bases left in between. Germline CDR1 SGHNT, CDR2 YYREEE (reference sequence). The CDR3 is 14 residues long. The CDR3: CASSLGQLYTEAFF. CDR3 sequence (DNA): TGTGCCAGCAGCTTGGGACAGTTATACACTGAAGCTTTCTTT.

The rearrangement uses TRBV7-9 and TRBJ1-4, with 7 bases matching TRBD1. The trim removed 0 bases at V and 7 bases at J, leaving 5 bases unmatched. Germline-derived CDR1 and CDR2 are SEHNR and FQNEAQ (reference sequence). The CDR3 is 15 amino acids. Here the CDR3 reads CASSLAEGAGEKLFF. In DNA form, the CDR3 reads TGTGCCAGCAGCTTAGCGGAGGGGGCGGGTGAAAAACTGTTTTTT.

The V and J genes are TRBV27 and TRBJ2-1; 11 bases are a match to TRBD2. This CDR3 is built from 16 residues. CDR1 and CDR2 (germline): MNHEY, SMNVEV (reference sequence). V trimming: 10 bases; J trimming: 1 base; junction bases outside the gene matches: 9. The CDR3 DNA follows: TGTGCCACCCTCCCGACTAGCGGGGATTCCTACAATGAGCAGTTCTTC. Encoded protein: CATLPTSGDSYNEQFF.

The rearrangement joins TRBV7-2 to TRBJ1-6, with 9 bases aligning to TRBD1. The CDR3 has 14 amino acids. Losses at the gene ends were 3 bases for V and 7 bases for J; bases not matched to a gene: 1. Germline V CDR1 and CDR2: SGHTA, FQGNSA. CDR3 in DNA: TGTGCCAGCAGCTTGGGGACAGGGAATTCACCCCTCCACTTT. Translation: CASSLGTGNSPLHF.

The V call is TRBV7-2, the J call TRBJ1-3; 7 nucleotides align to TRBD1. The CDR3 has 15 amino acids. J gave up 4 bases and V 1 base, and 4 bases lay outside the gene matches. Germline CDR1 reads SGHTA; CDR2 reads FQGNSA. The CDR3 reads CASSLEGAKGNTIYF. As DNA, the CDR3 is TGTGCCAGCAGCTTAGAGGGGGCGAAGGGAAACACCATATATTTT.

V and J are TRBV27 and TRBJ2-3, with unresolved D. This CDR3 is 16 amino acids long. Germline CDR1 reads MNHEY; CDR2 reads SMNVEV (reference sequence). The ends were cut back, 3 bases at V and 1 base at J, with 14 bases in the middle. CDR3 region: CASSFFSLLGTDTQYF. The CDR3 nucleotides read TGTGCCAGCAGTTTTTTCTCACTGCTAGGCACAGATACGCAGTATTTT.

The rearrangement links TRBV19 to TRBJ2-2; D gene uncertain. Germline assignment: CDR1 LNHDA and CDR2 SQIVND (reference sequence). The CDR3 is 17 amino acids. V shed 5 bases and J shed 5 bases, with 21 bases lying between them. The CDR3 coding sequence is TGTGCCAGTAGTTTATTAAGCGTTCTGTACGTTACCGGGGAGCTGTTTTTT. It translates to CASSLLSVLYVTGELFF.

V is TRBV14 and J is TRBJ2-1; 14 bases align to TRBD2. V lost 3 bases to trimming and J lost 3 bases; unmatched junction nucleotides: 7. The CDR3 consists of 18 residues. Germline CDR1 and CDR2: SGHDN and FVKESK. CDR3 nucleotide sequence: TGTGCCAGCAGCCACCTAGGGACTAGCGGGAGAGGCTACAATGAGCAGTTCTTC. Translating gives CASSHLGTSGRGYNEQFF.

V is TRBV20-1 and J is TRBJ2-7; 12 positions agree with TRBD2. The CDR3 contains 11 residues. V was pared by 6 bases and J by 9 bases, with 3 bases of the junction left unmatched. Germline CDR1 DFQATT, CDR2 SNEGSKA (reference sequence). This chain's CDR3 is CSATTSGRQYF. DNA of the CDR3: TGCAGTGCAACGACTAGCGGGAGGCAGTACTTC.

The chain carries TRBV19 and TRBJ2-7; a weak D match, TRBD1 (5 bases). With 3 bases removed from V and 5 bases from J, the gap between germline ends came to 11 bases. Per germline, CDR1 LNHDA and CDR2 SQIVND (reference sequence). CDR3 length: 13 residues. CDR3 in DNA: TGTGCCAGTAGTATCTCAGGGTTCAACGAGCAGTACTTC. It translates to CASSISGFNEQYF.

This clone has only a few counts. The chain couples TRBV10-3 to TRBJ1-1, with a weak D call TRBD1 (5 bases). Germline V gene lookup returns CDR1 ENHRY and CDR2 SYGVKD. This CDR3 spans 13 amino acids. V dropped 8 bases and J dropped 0 bases, with 10 bases sitting between them. The CDR3 bases are TGTGCCATCGCGGGACTCTTGAACACTGAAGCTTTCTTT. Translating gives CAIAGLLNTEAFF.

The chain uses TRBV6-5 and TRBJ1-2; 8 nucleotides line up with TRBD1. The ends lost 0 bases at V and 4 bases at J; junction bases unmatched: 7. CDR3 size: 16 residues. Per the germline V gene, CDR1 is MNHEY and CDR2 is SVGAGI. In nucleotides, the CDR3 is TGTGCCAGCAGTTACTCGATGGCAGGGGGCGGCTATGGCTACACCTTC. Translating gives CASSYSMAGGGYGYTF.

The CDR3 DNA sequence: TGCGCCAGCAGCTTGGTTAGAGACAACTCCGAGCAGTACTTC. Its protein product is CASSLVRDNSEQYF. The chain is built from TRBV5-1 and TRBJ2-7; D not resolved. V lost 0 bases and J 6 bases, leaving 13 bases between the germline ends. The V gene's germline CDR1 is SGHRS and CDR2 YFSETQ. This CDR3 is built from 14 residues.

The chain employs TRBV19 and TRBJ2-1, with TRBD1 matching over 9 bases. J gave up 14 bases and V 5 bases, and 7 bases lay outside the gene matches. The CDR3 is 12 residues long. CDR1 LNHDA and CDR2 SQIVND come from the germline V gene (reference sequence). CDR3 DNA sequence: TGTGCCAGTAGTCGAAACCGGGACAGGGAGTTCTTC. Translated: CASSRNRDREFF.

The V and J genes are TRBV5-4 and TRBJ2-7; D unclear. CDR1 SGHNT and CDR2 YYREEE come from the germline V gene (reference sequence). CDR3 length equals 12 residues. Trimming took off 4 bases at V and 5 bases at J, with 10 bases between the two ends. CDR3 DNA sequence: TGTGCCAGCAGCCCCCGAGGTGACGAGCAGTACTTC. As protein: CASSPRGDEQYF.

The V gene is TRBV6-6, the J gene TRBJ1-4; D is perhaps TRBD1 (6 bases). V was shortened by 7 bases and J by 7 bases, with 19 bases between the two germline ends. CDR3 size: 15 residues. Germline V gives CDR1 MNHNY, CDR2 SVGAGI (reference sequence). CDR3 nucleotide sequence: TGTGCCAGCATCGAGGGGGGGGTAACGGGTGAAAAACTGTTTTTT. This codes for CASIEGGVTGEKLFF.

The chain combines TRBV6-1 with TRBJ2-7, with 10 bases identical to TRBD1. The V gene end was trimmed by 0 bases and the J gene end by 4 bases; junction bases not matched to a gene: 6. CDR1 and CDR2 (germline): MNHNS, SASEGT. This CDR3 has 16 residues. The CDR3 DNA follows: TGTGCCAGCAGTGAAGCCGGGACAGGGGTAATGTACGAGCAGTACTTC. The encoded protein is CASSEAGTGVMYEQYF.

V gene TRBV2 combines with J gene TRBJ2-1; the D gene is possibly TRBD2 (5 bases). The CDR3 totals 16 residues. The ends were cut back, 7 bases at V and 1 base at J, with 17 bases in the middle. From germline, CDR1 is SNHLY and CDR2 FYNNEI. The CDR3 DNA reads TGTGCCAGCAAGACTTCTTTTTCGGGGTCCTACAATGAGCAGTTCTTC. Protein sequence: CASKTSFSGSYNEQFF.

This rearrangement joins TRBV28 to TRBJ1-1; the D is unclear. With 8 bases removed from V and 5 bases from J, the gap between germline ends came to 18 bases. The CDR3 loop spans 14 amino acids. Germline V CDR1 and CDR2: MDHEN, SYDVKM. As DNA, the CDR3 is TGTGCCAGCGGGTTGTCATCCCGGGGAACTGAAGCTTTCTTT. Its translation is CASGLSSRGTEAFF. The whole variable domain, remainder taken from reference TRBV28 and TRBJ1-1, is DVKVTQSSRYLVKRTGEKVFLECVQDMDHENMFWYRQDPGLGLRLIYFSYDVKMKEKGDIPEGYSVSREKKERFSLILESASTNQTSMYLCASGLSSRGTEAFFGQGTRLTVV.